This T cell receptor beta chain is from a study of cytomegalovirus exposure and HLA in healthy donors. Study summary: An analysis done earlier identified approximately 120 million unique TCR beta sequences from about 179 million T cells.

The V gene's germline CDR1 is SGHRS and CDR2 YFSETQ. V was clipped by 4 bases and J by 6 bases; unmatched bases: 11. The CDR3 consists of 16 residues. As to this clone: The antigen remains unidentified.

Study findings and constraints: TCR beta chains associated with HLA were, in a later analysis, more clonally expanded than equally common others. Among TCR beta chains, those listed as cytomegalovirus-associated numbered around 180. The authors confirmed in vitro that three CMV-associated chains were specific for CMV antigens.

60 Vbeta and 13 Jbeta primers were used in PCR. Sequencing used immunoSEQ multiplex PCR; TCRdb keeps in-frame clones, though not all of them. This sample contains under 85,000 clones. This sequence was found in a boy under 18 in good health and CMV-seronegative. The V call is TRBV5-1, the J call TRBJ2-3; 10 nucleotides agree with TRBD2. The sequenced material came from PBMCs. This CDR3 reads CASSPTLAGAGDTQYF. CDR3 DNA sequence: TGCGCCAGCAGCCCGACTCTAGCGGGAGCGGGGGATACGCAGTATTTT.